Listed here are 27 T cell receptor beta chains from one sample, sequenced in a study of shared clonotypes between healthy human individuals. Sequencing was performed with immunoSEQ multiplex PCR; in TCRdb, only in-frame clones are kept and a portion is missing. Among fewer than 2.5 million clones listed, 80% to 95% were seen once. The sequencing input was naive CD4+ T cells from PBMCs. Subset described: CD45RA+ positively selected. These receptors originate from a young man in good health. Some clones in this sample may be carry-over from other donors' samples.

The chain couples TRBV7-6 to TRBJ2-5, with D unclear. The V end lost 4 bases, the J end lost 3 bases, and 6 bases lay between the germline ends. Germline CDR1 SGHVS, CDR2 FNYEAQ. This CDR3 is 12 amino acids long. In DNA, the CDR3 is TGTGCCAGCAGCTCGTCCGAAGAGACCCAGTACTTC. Encoded protein: CASSSSEETQYF.

This chain uses TRBV28 with TRBJ2-3, with D tentatively TRBD2 (6 bases). CDR1 and CDR2 (germline): MDHEN, SYDVKM. The CDR3 is 17 amino acids. V was pared by 5 bases and J by 2 bases, with 20 bases between. The CDR3 loop is CASSARPRSGPTDTQYF. The CDR3 DNA sequence: TGTGCCAGCAGTGCCCGCCCCCGTAGCGGTCCCACAGATACGCAGTATTTT.

This chain connects TRBV19 to TRBJ1-2; D might be TRBD1 (6 bases). Trimming pared 7 bases from V and 0 bases from J, leaving 18 bases between. Per germline, CDR1 LNHDA and CDR2 SQIVND (reference sequence). The CDR3 is made up of 16 amino acids. CDR3 DNA: TGTGCCAGTACCCCGGGGCGGGACACAGCTAACTATGGCTACACCTTC. This sequence encodes CASTPGRDTANYGYTF.

The rearrangement uses TRBV2 and TRBJ2-5, with TRBD2 as a possible D gene (5 bases). The CDR3 consists of 13 residues. V was pared by 2 bases and J by 3 bases, with 7 bases between. The germline CDR1 and CDR2 sequences are SNHLY and FYNNEI. CDR3 bases: TGTGCCAGCAGTGAAATCGGGGAAGAGACCCAGTACTTC. Amino acids: CASSEIGEETQYF.

As for this clone: The sample carries other DNA sequences with the same CDR3. V and J are TRBV2 and TRBJ2-2; D uncertain. Germline-derived CDR1 and CDR2 are SNHLY and FYNNEI. Trimming stripped 6 bases from V and 2 bases from J, with 7 bases between. The CDR3 contains 13 residues. The CDR3 is CASRLLNTGELFF. Here the CDR3 DNA reads TGTGCCAGCAGACTCCTTAACACCGGGGAGCTGTTTTTT.

This clone appeared a single time. V usage is TRBV25-1 and J usage is TRBJ2-3, with D tentatively TRBD2 (6 bases). CDR3 size: 16 residues. V was pared by 6 bases and J by 4 bases, with 20 bases between. CDR1 is MGHDK, CDR2 SYGVNS, per germline. Here the CDR3 DNA reads TGTGCCAGCAGGAAGCCGGGACTGGGGGATCCAGATACGCAGTATTTT. Translated: CASRKPGLGDPDTQYF.

This chain joins TRBV6-5 and TRBJ2-1, with TRBD2 matching 11 bases. CDR3 length equals 16 residues. Germline trimming cut 0 bases from V and 5 bases from J; bases unmatched to any gene: 3. The germline gives CDR1 MNHEY, CDR2 SVGAGI. CDR3 sequence: CASSYSLAGGDNEQFF. For the CDR3, the DNA is TGTGCCAGCAGTTACTCATTAGCGGGAGGGGACAATGAGCAGTTCTTC.

The chain combines TRBV12-5 with TRBJ1-1; tentative D call: TRBD1 (5 bases). Germline-derived CDR1 and CDR2 are LGHNT and FRNRAP. The CDR3 has 16 residues. Trimming took 3 bases from V and 8 from J, leaving 22 bases between them. The DNA for the CDR3 is TGTGCTAGTGGTTTTGACGGGACTACTCGTACAAAGGAAGCTTTCTTT. It codes for CASGFDGTTRTKEAFF.

The chain employs TRBV6-1 and TRBJ2-1; TRBD2 matches 9 bases. CDR3 length: 15 amino acids. V gave up 6 bases and J gave up 3 bases; unmatched junction bases: 6. In germline, CDR1 is MNHNS, CDR2 SASEGT. DNA for the CDR3: TGTGCCAGCAGGAGGGGACTAGCCGGCTACAATGAGCAGTTCTTC. Translating gives CASRRGLAGYNEQFF.

The rearrangement joins TRBV27 to TRBJ2-7; the D gene is possibly TRBD2 (6 bases). The CDR3 contains 14 residues. CDR1 MNHEY and CDR2 SMNVEV come from the germline V gene (reference sequence). V dropped 2 bases and J dropped 3 bases, with 11 bases sitting between them. The CDR3 DNA reads as TGTGCCAGCAGTTTAAAACTAGCTCACTACGAGCAGTACTTC. Residues: CASSLKLAHYEQYF.

This sequence joins TRBV10-1 and TRBJ2-3; the match to TRBD2 covers 13 bases. CDR1 WNHNN and CDR2 SYGVQD come from the germline V gene (reference sequence). Unmatched junction bases numbered 1, after V lost 4 bases and J lost 6 bases. There are 14 residues in the CDR3. The CDR3 bases are TGCGCCAGCAGTGTACTAGCGGGAGGGGATACGCAGTATTTT. Protein sequence: CASSVLAGGDTQYF.

The rearrangement uses TRBV4-1 and TRBJ1-3, with a possible D match to TRBD1 (5 bases). This CDR3 has 16 residues. The ends were cut back, 0 bases at V and 5 bases at J, with 14 bases in the middle. Germline-derived CDR1 and CDR2 are MGHRA and YSYEKL. CDR3 sequence reads: CASSQDIGASRNTIYF. Here the CDR3 DNA reads TGCGCCAGCAGCCAAGATATTGGGGCCTCAAGAAACACCATATATTTT.

The gene calls are TRBV7-9 and TRBJ1-2; TRBD1 matches 11 bases. With V trimmed by 4 bases and J by 8 bases, 15 bases remained unmatched. CDR3 size: 17 residues. Germline CDR1 is SEHNR and CDR2 is FQNEAQ (reference sequence). In DNA form, the CDR3 reads TGTGCCAGCAGCTCTCCGCGTCTGCCCCGGACAGGGGGCGGCTACACCTTC. It specifies CASSSPRLPRTGGGYTF.

V gene TRBV6-6 combines with J gene TRBJ1-2; D remains ambiguous. The CDR3 extends over 15 amino acids. Per the germline V gene, CDR1 is MNHNY and CDR2 is SVGAGI (reference sequence). V shed 3 bases and J shed 0 bases, with 11 bases lying between them. CDR3 region: CASSYRAEANYGYTF. In DNA form, the CDR3 reads TGTGCCAGCAGTTATAGGGCTGAAGCTAACTATGGCTACACCTTC.

The rearrangement joins TRBV19 to TRBJ1-2, with 11 bases lining up with TRBD1. The CDR3 is made up of 16 amino acids. Trimming removed 7 bases from V and 7 bases from J; junction bases left unmatched: 14. Germline V gene sequence: CDR1 LNHDA, CDR2 SQIVND (reference sequence). The CDR3 DNA is TGTGCCAGTATGGAAAGAAGGACAGGGGGCACTTCTGGCTACACCTTC. It is translated as CASMERRTGGTSGYTF. Full variable domain (remainder filled in from reference TRBV19 and TRBJ1-2): DGGITQSPKYLFRKEGQNVTLSCEQNLNHDAMYWYRQDPGQGLRLIYYSQIVNDFQKGDIAEGYSVSREKKESFPLTVTSAQKNPTAFYLCASMERRTGGTSGYTFGSGTRLTVV.

The chain couples TRBV19 to TRBJ2-7; TRBD2 agrees at 7 bases. Trimming took 6 bases from V and 4 from J; bases not matched to a gene: 15. The V gene's germline CDR1 is LNHDA and CDR2 SQIVND (reference sequence). The CDR3 spans 16 residues. The CDR3 DNA follows: TGTGCCAGTAGCCCCCAAGGGAGGGGCGTCCTGTACGAGCAGTACTTC. Translating it yields CASSPQGRGVLYEQYF. Based on the CDR3 plus reference TRBV19 and TRBJ2-7, the full variable domain is DGGITQSPKYLFRKEGQNVTLSCEQNLNHDAMYWYRQDPGQGLRLIYYSQIVNDFQKGDIAEGYSVSREKKESFPLTVTSAQKNPTAFYLCASSPQGRGVLYEQYFGPGTRLTVT.

The gene calls are TRBV28 and TRBJ1-5, with TRBD1 as a possible D gene (5 bases). The CDR3 spans 17 residues. V was clipped by 4 bases and J by 0 bases, with 16 bases between them. Per germline, CDR1 MDHEN and CDR2 SYDVKM. The CDR3 nucleotides read TGTGCCAGCAGTTCGGGAGCCGGGGGGGATAGCAATCAGCCCCAGCATTTT. Translated, it gives CASSSGAGGDSNQPQHF.

The chain combines TRBV5-4 with TRBJ2-2, with D possibly TRBD2 on 7 matching bases. Trimming left V 3 bases short and J 3 bases short, with 15 bases between. CDR3 length equals 16 residues. Germline CDR1 is SGHNT and CDR2 is YYREEE (reference sequence). CDR3: CASSSRGAPDTGELFF. Here the CDR3 DNA reads TGTGCCAGCAGCTCCCGGGGGGCTCCGGACACCGGGGAGCTGTTTTTT.

The chain uses TRBV30 and TRBJ2-1, with TRBD1 as a possible D gene (6 bases). Germline V CDR1 and CDR2: GTSNPN, SVGIG (reference sequence). Trimming removed 2 bases from V and 5 bases from J, with 10 bases in between. This CDR3 contains 13 residues. The CDR3 loop reads CAWSPDRHNEQFF. The CDR3 coding sequence is TGTGCCTGGAGTCCTGACAGGCACAATGAGCAGTTCTTC.

As concerns this clone: In the same sample, other DNA sequences code for this CDR3. This chain joins TRBV19 and TRBJ1-5; D not certain. The germline V gene encodes CDR1 LNHDA and CDR2 SQIVND (reference sequence). The V and J ends lost 3 bases and 4 bases respectively, with 7 bases between them. There are 13 residues in the CDR3. The CDR3 DNA is TGTGCCAGTAGTATTGACGGGAATCAGCCCCAGCATTTT. Protein: CASSIDGNQPQHF.

This chain uses TRBV11-3 with TRBJ2-6, with unresolved D. V was pared by 2 bases and J by 4 bases, with 9 bases between. This CDR3 has 15 amino acids. Germline V gene sequence: CDR1 SGHNT, CDR2 YENEEA. CDR3 nucleotide sequence: TGTGCCAGCAGCTTATTACTGGTCGGGGCCAACGTCCTGACTTTC. Amino acids: CASSLLLVGANVLTF. The variable domain in full, completed from reference TRBV11-3 and TRBJ2-6, reads EAGVVQSPRYKIIEKKQPVAFWCNPISGHNTLYWYLQNLGQGPELLIRYENEEAVDDSQLPKDRFSAERLKGVDSTLKIQPAELGDSAVYLCASSLLLVGANVLTFGAGSRLTVL.

The chain carries TRBV5-1 and TRBJ2-2; TRBD2 agrees at 13 bases. CDR3 length: 18 amino acids. Germline-derived CDR1 and CDR2 are SGHRS and YFSETQ. J gave up 3 bases and V 3 bases, and 8 bases lay outside the gene matches. CDR3 coding DNA: TGCGCCAGCAGCTGGAGGTGGACTAGCGGGGGCGACACCGGGGAGCTGTTTTTT. It yields the protein CASSWRWTSGGDTGELFF.

CDR3: CAGRGLDGELFF. For the CDR3, the DNA is TGTGCCGGACGAGGTTTGGACGGGGAGCTGTTTTTT. V usage is TRBV19 and J usage is TRBJ2-2; D gene ambiguous. This CDR3 is built from 12 residues. The V gene's germline CDR1 is LNHDA and CDR2 SQIVND (reference sequence). Trimming cost V 11 bases and J 7 bases, with 14 bases left between them.

J is TRBJ1-1 and V is TRBV2, with a tentative D call TRBD1 (5 bases). Germline lookup yields CDR1 SNHLY and CDR2 FYNNEI. This CDR3 spans 18 amino acids. V dropped 5 bases and J dropped 1 base, with 23 bases sitting between them. Written as DNA, the CDR3 is TGTGCCAGCAGTATTCCCGGACCCCCGGGACCCAGGAACACTGAAGCTTTCTTT. Translated: CASSIPGPPGPRNTEAFF.

With respect to this clone: Additional DNA sequences in this sample encode the identical CDR3. V is TRBV18 and J is TRBJ1-1; perhaps TRBD1 as D (5 bases). The length of the CDR3 is 14 residues. The V end lost 4 bases, the J end lost 0 bases, and 9 bases lay between the germline ends. The germline V gene encodes CDR1 KGHSH and CDR2 LQKENI. In DNA form, the CDR3 reads TGTGCCAGCTCACTAGGGACGGTGAACACTGAAGCTTTCTTT. This translates into CASSLGTVNTEAFF.

Only one count was recorded for this clone. Other DNA sequences of this sample code for an identical CDR3. The CDR3 DNA reads as TGTGCCAGTAGTATCGAGGGGGGAACTGAAGCTTTCTTT. Encoded protein: CASSIEGGTEAFF. V gene TRBV19 combines with J gene TRBJ1-1; a weak D match, TRBD1 (6 bases). The V end was cut by 3 bases, the J end by 5 bases, with 10 bases between. This CDR3 comprises 13 residues. Germline loops: CDR1 LNHDA, CDR2 SQIVND (reference sequence).

This chain connects TRBV5-1 to TRBJ2-3; D gene ambiguous. Trimming pared 5 bases from V and 6 bases from J, leaving 16 bases between. The length of the CDR3 is 14 residues. CDR1 SGHRS and CDR2 YFSETQ come from the germline V gene. The CDR3 sequence is CASRSPSSSDTQYF. The DNA for the CDR3 is TGCGCCAGCAGGAGTCCGAGCTCCAGCGATACGCAGTATTTT.